This T cell receptor (beta chain) was sequenced during a study of radiotherapy plus CTLA-4 blockade in lung cancer. Study results and caveats: Once radiotherapy plus ipilimumab had been given, TCR clones derived from tumor expanded in blood.

As concerns this clone: Its antigen is not known.

TCRdb keeps only in-frame clones here, not all; method: immunoSEQ multiplex PCR. Of over 50,000 clones in the sample, around 80% are singletons; the top ten hold roughly 2.9%. The clonotype originates from a human donor with non-small cell lung cancer who had a partial response to radiotherapy plus ipilimumab. The sequencing used peripheral blood, collected from a patient treated with radiotherapy plus ipilimumab.

CDR3 loop: CASSSGTASYEQYF. CDR3 sequence (DNA): TGTGCCAGCAGCTCCGGGACAGCCTCCTACGAGCAGTACTTC. V gene TRBV4-2 combines with J gene TRBJ2-7; TRBD1 agrees at 7 bases. With V trimmed by 5 bases and J by 0 bases, 4 bases remained unmatched. CDR1 is LGHNA, CDR2 YNFKEQ, per germline. The CDR3 runs 14 residues.